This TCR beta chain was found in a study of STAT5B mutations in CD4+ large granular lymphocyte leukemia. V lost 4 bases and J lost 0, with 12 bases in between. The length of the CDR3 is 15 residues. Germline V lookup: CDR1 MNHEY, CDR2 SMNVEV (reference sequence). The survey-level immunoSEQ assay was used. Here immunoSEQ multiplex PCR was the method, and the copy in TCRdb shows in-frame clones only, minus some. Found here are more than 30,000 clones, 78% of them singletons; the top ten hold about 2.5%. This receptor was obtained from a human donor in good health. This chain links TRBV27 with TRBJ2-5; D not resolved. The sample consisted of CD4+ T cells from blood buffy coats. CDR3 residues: CASSSRGTDQETQYF. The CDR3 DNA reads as TGTGCCAGCAGTTCCAGAGGCACTGACCAAGAGACCCAGTACTTC.